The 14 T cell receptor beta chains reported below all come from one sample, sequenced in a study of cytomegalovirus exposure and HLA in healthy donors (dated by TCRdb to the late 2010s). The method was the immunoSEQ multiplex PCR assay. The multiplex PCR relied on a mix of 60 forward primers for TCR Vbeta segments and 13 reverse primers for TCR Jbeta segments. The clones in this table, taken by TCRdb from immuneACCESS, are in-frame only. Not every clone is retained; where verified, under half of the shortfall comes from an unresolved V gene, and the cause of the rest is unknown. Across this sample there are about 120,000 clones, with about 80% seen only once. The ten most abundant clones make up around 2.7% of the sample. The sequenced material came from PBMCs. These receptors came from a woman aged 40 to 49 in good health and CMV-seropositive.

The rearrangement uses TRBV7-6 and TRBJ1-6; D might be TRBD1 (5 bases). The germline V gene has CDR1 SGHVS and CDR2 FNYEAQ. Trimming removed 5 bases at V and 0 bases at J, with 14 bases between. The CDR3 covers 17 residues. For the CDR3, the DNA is TGTGCCAGCAGCCGGACATCCCCGAGCTCCTATAATTCACCCCTCCACTTT. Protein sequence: CASSRTSPSSYNSPLHF.

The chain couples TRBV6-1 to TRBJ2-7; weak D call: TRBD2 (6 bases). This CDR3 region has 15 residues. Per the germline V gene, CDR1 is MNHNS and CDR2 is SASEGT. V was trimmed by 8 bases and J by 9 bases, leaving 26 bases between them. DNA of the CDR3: TGTGCCAGCCATCCCGACAGACGGCCAGTGGAGGGGCAGTACTTC. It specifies CASHPDRRPVEGQYF.

The chain's CDR3 is CASGGPNTGELFF. The CDR3 coding sequence is TGTGCCAGCGGGGGCCCGAACACCGGGGAGCTGTTTTTT. The chain is built from TRBV6-5 and TRBJ2-2, with D possibly matching TRBD1 (6 bases). Trimming cost V 8 bases and J 0 bases, with 7 bases left between them. CDR3 length: 13 amino acids. CDR1 and CDR2 from the germline V gene are MNHEY and SVGAGI.

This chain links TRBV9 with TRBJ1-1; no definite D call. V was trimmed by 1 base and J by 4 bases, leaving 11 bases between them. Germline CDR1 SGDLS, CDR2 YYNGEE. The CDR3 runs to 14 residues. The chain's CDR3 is CASSVSGEGTEAFF. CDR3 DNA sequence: TGTGCCAGCAGCGTATCCGGGGAGGGCACTGAAGCTTTCTTT.

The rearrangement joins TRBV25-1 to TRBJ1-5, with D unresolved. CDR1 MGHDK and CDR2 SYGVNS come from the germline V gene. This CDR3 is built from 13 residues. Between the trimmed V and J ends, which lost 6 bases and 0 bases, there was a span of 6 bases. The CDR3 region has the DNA TGTGCCAGCAGAACTGATAGCAATCAGCCCCAGCATTTT. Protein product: CASRTDSNQPQHF.

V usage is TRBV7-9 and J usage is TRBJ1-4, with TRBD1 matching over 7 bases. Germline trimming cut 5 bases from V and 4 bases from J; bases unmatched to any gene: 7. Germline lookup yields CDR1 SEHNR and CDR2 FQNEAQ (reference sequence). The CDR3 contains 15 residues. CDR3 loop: CASSPRQGFNEKLFF. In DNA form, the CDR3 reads TGTGCCAGCAGCCCCCGACAGGGATTTAATGAAAAACTGTTTTTT.

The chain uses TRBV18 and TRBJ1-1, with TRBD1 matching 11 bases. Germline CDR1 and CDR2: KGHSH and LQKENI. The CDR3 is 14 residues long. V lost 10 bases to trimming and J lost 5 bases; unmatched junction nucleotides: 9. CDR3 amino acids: CATNAGQGGTEAFF. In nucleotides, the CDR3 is TGTGCCACGAACGCGGGACAGGGGGGAACTGAAGCTTTCTTT.

The DNA for the CDR3 is TGCAGCGTTGGGGTCAGGGAAGAGACCCAGTACTTC. It yields the protein CSVGVREETQYF. This chain uses TRBV29-1 with TRBJ2-5, with D possibly TRBD1 on 5 matching bases. V lost 4 bases and J 3 bases, leaving 9 bases between the germline ends. Germline loops: CDR1 SQVTM, CDR2 ANQGSEA. This CDR3 is 12 amino acids long.

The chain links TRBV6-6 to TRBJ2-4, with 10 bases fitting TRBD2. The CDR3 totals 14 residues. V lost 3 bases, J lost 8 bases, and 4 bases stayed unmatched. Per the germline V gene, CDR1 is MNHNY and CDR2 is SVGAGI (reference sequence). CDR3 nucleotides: TGTGCCAGCAGTTATCCTAGCGGGAGAGACATTCAGTACTTC. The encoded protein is CASSYPSGRDIQYF.

CDR3 in DNA: TGTGCCTGGAGTGTACAGGGGGCGGAAAAACTGTTTTTT. It encodes CAWSVQGAEKLFF. This chain connects TRBV30 to TRBJ1-4; 9 nucleotides line up with TRBD1. V lost 0 bases to trimming and J lost 8 bases; unmatched junction nucleotides: 1. This CDR3 has 13 amino acids. Per germline, CDR1 GTSNPN and CDR2 SVGIG (reference sequence).

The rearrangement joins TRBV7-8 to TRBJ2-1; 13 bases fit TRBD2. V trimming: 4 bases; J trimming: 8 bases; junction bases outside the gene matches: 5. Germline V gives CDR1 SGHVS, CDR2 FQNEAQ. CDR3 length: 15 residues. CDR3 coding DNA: TGTGCCAGCAGCTCTAGACTAGCGGGGGGCCATGAGCAGTTCTTC. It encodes CASSSRLAGGHEQFF.

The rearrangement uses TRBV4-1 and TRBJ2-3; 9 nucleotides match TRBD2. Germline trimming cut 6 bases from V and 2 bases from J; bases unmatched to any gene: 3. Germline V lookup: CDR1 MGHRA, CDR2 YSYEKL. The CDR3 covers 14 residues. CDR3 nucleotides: TGCGCCAGCAGAAGCGGGGGGAACACAGATACGCAGTATTTT. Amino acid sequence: CASRSGGNTDTQYF.

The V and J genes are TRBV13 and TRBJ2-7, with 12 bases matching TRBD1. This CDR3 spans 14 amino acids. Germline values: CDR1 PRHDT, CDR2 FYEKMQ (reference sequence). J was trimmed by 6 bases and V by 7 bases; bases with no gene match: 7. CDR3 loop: CASTSGQGASEQYF. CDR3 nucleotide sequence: TGTGCCAGCACCTCGGGACAGGGGGCAAGCGAGCAGTACTTC.

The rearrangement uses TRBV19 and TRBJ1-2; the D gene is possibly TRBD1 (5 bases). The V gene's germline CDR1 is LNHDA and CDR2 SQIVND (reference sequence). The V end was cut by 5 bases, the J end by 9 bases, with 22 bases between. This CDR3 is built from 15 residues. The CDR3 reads CASSALLRGEGSYTF. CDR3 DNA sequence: TGTGCCAGTAGTGCTCTTTTAAGGGGCGAAGGTAGCTACACCTTC.